This TCR beta chain was captured by sequencing in a study of CD8 T cells in Susac syndrome. Study information: Patients with Susac syndrome were therapy-naive, on corticosteroids, or on intravenous immunoglobulin alone at blood draw.

Trimming pared 5 bases from V and 2 bases from J, leaving 27 bases between. Per germline, CDR1 DFQATT and CDR2 SNEGSKA (reference sequence). The CDR3 spans 18 residues. RNA in amounts of about 0.5 to 1 ug was reverse transcribed with random hexamers. MiXCR was run by TCRdb on the immunoSEQ multiplex PCR reads, yielding one entry per CDR3 protein. In the table there are around 190,000 distinct CDR3 sequences, approximately 94% of which are singletons. The chain links TRBV20-1 to TRBJ2-5; no definite D call. The TCR sequence derives from a human donor with Susac syndrome. Sequencing was performed on CD4+ T cells from PBMCs. The CDR3 bases are TGCAGTGCTGGAAAGCCCTCCTATCAGCAGGCGTTTCAAGAGACCCAGTACTTC. This sequence encodes CSAGKPSYQQAFQETQYF.